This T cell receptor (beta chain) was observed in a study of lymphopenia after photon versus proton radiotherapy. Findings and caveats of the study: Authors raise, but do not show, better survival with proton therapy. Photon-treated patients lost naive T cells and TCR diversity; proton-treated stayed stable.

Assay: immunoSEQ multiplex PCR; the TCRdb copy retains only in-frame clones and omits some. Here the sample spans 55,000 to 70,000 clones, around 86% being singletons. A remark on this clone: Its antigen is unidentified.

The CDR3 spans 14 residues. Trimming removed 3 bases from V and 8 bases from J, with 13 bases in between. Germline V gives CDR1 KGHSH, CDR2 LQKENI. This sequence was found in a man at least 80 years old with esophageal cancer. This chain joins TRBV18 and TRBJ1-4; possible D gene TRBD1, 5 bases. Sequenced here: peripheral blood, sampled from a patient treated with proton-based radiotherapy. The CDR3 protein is CASSPVREGEKLFF. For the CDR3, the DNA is TGTGCCAGCTCACCGGTCAGGGAGGGCGAAAAACTGTTTTTT.